This T cell receptor (beta chain) was identified in a study of T cell repertoires in cytomegalovirus infection. Study overall: Well-studied HLA-B-restricted epitopes and recently identified HLA-C-restricted epitopes of CMV were both used in the study. Public TCR beta signature analysis indicated the presence of both CMV infection and matching HLA type.

On this clonotype: Its specificity is not known.

Via MiXCR, TCRdb re-called the reads, giving one row per CDR3 protein. The sample comprises hundreds of thousands of distinct CDR3 sequences, around 31% of which are singletons, and over 11% rests with the top ten. Study conclusions and caveats: Using cumulative public TCR beta family frequency, the authors identified those who carried CMV together with the relevant HLA.

The clonotype was recovered from a human donor in good health (CMV status not recorded). Some clones in this sample may be carry-over from other donors' samples. The sequencing used cultured CD8+ T cells from PBMCs, collected from culture after CMV antigen stimulation.

CDR3 amino acids: CASSFLLQPDYGYTF. DNA for the CDR3: TGTGCCAGCAGCTTCTTGTTACAGCCCGACTATGGCTACACCTTC. The rearrangement links TRBV7-9 to TRBJ1-2; D uncertain. This CDR3 contains 15 residues. Germline CDR1 reads SEHNR; CDR2 reads FQNEAQ (reference sequence). V was cut by 3 bases and J by 3 bases, with 14 bases left in between. The full variable domain, rest sourced from reference TRBV7-9 and TRBJ1-2, is DTGVSQNPRHKITKRGQNVTFRCDPISEHNRLYWYRQTLGQGPEFLTYFQNEAQLEKSRLLSDRFSAERPKGSFSTLEIQRTEQGDSAMYLCASSFLLQPDYGYTFGSGTRLTVV.